This T cell receptor beta chain was identified during a study of blood T cell repertoires in COVID-19. Looking at the study overall: Sources were T cells, B-cell-depleted T cells, or PBMCs; the material itself was cDNA or gDNA.

Profiling relied on immunoSEQ multiplex PCR, and the TCRdb table lists in-frame clones only, not all of them. This table has 100,000 to 150,000 clones, 81% appearing once. CDR3 length equals 15 residues. J lost 0 bases, V lost 6 bases, and 4 bases had no gene match. Germline V gene sequence: CDR1 SGHTA, CDR2 FQGNSA. Sequenced material: peripheral blood. The chain couples TRBV7-2 to TRBJ2-7; 11 bases line up with TRBD2. The TCR was taken from a man aged 25-40 years with COVID-19, enrolled during active disease. CDR3: CASRYGLAGSYEQYF. The CDR3 nucleotides read TGTGCCAGCAGATATGGACTAGCGGGCTCCTACGAGCAGTACTTC.